This entry lists 22 T cell receptor beta chains sequenced from one sample in a study of coeliac disease. Using immunoSEQ multiplex PCR, the repertoire was profiled, and TCRdb retains in-frame clones only, with some absent. The table has about 2,200 clones, about 65% seen once. The source material was lamina propria lymphocytes from the gut. Every receptor here comes from a woman aged 25-40 years with active celiac disease.

In DNA, the CDR3 is TGTGCCAGCAGCCTAGCGGGGGGCACAGATACGCAGTATTTT. Amino acids: CASSLAGGTDTQYF. The chain has TRBV6-5 and TRBJ2-3, with 10 positions matching TRBD2. J was trimmed by 1 base and V by 6 bases; bases with no gene match: 1. CDR1 MNHEY and CDR2 SVGAGI come from the germline V gene. The CDR3 totals 14 residues.

The chain joins TRBV2 to TRBJ1-1; 8 bases fit TRBD1. Germline CDR1 SNHLY, CDR2 FYNNEI. The CDR3 is 13 residues long. The trim removed 3 bases at V and 4 bases at J, leaving 1 base unmatched. The CDR3 nucleotides are TGTGCCAGCAGTGACGGACAGGGCACTGAAGCTTTCTTT. Translated, it gives CASSDGQGTEAFF.

The chain is built from TRBV4-1 and TRBJ2-1; 10 nucleotides line up with TRBD2. This CDR3 contains 15 residues. Germline V gene lookup returns CDR1 MGHRA and CDR2 YSYEKL. Losses at the gene ends were 6 bases for V and 3 bases for J; bases not matched to a gene: 5. The CDR3 sequence is CASRHGLAVYNEQFF. In nucleotides, the CDR3 is TGCGCCAGCAGACACGGACTAGCGGTCTACAATGAGCAGTTCTTC.

This clone was seen more than once but under ten times. The rearrangement links TRBV7-9 to TRBJ1-1, with a possible D match to TRBD1 (6 bases). Trimming removed 5 bases from V and 4 bases from J, with 17 bases in between. CDR1 SEHNR and CDR2 FQNEAQ come from the germline V gene (reference sequence). This CDR3 region has 15 residues. The CDR3 DNA sequence: TGTGCCAGCAGCCCCCCCCAGGGGTCGGCCACTGAAGCTTTCTTT. It is translated as CASSPPQGSATEAFF.

This sequence joins TRBV7-8 and TRBJ1-3, with 7 nucleotides matching TRBD1. Germline V gives CDR1 SGHVS, CDR2 FQNEAQ. The junction had 19 bases not matched to a gene; V was cut back by 5 bases and J by 0 bases. The CDR3 length is 20 residues. This CDR3 reads CASSPTLTGALLSSGNTIYF. The CDR3 coding sequence is TGTGCCAGCAGCCCGACCCTCACAGGGGCCCTTCTCAGCTCTGGAAACACCATATATTTT.

Notes on this clone: This sequence is one base from a far larger clone and is likely a read error. The chain carries TRBV6-5 and TRBJ2-2; TRBD2 matches 9 bases. The CDR3 has 16 residues. Unmatched junction bases numbered 5, after V lost 0 bases and J lost 6 bases. The germline V gene encodes CDR1 MNHEY and CDR2 SVGAGI. In DNA form, the CDR3 reads TGTGCCAGCAGTTACTCGGGCGGGAGGGCCTCCGGGGAGCTGTTTTTT. The encoded protein is CASSYSGGRASGELFF.

The rearrangement links TRBV5-1 to TRBJ1-5; perhaps TRBD1 as D (6 bases). The germline CDR1 and CDR2 sequences are SGHRS and YFSETQ. The CDR3 has 16 amino acids. Deletions cut 4 bases from V and 0 bases from J, with 14 bases between. The CDR3 coding sequence is TGCGCCAGCAGCGAGGCAGGGGCTTATAGCAATCAGCCCCAGCATTTT. Amino acids: CASSEAGAYSNQPQHF.

The J gene is TRBJ1-2, the V gene TRBV30; perhaps TRBD1 as D (6 bases). The CDR3 loop spans 13 amino acids. Trimming removed 1 base from V and 2 bases from J, with 8 bases in between. From germline, CDR1 is GTSNPN and CDR2 SVGIG (reference sequence). CDR3 coding DNA: TGTGCCTGGAGTGGCGACAGGAACTATGGCTACACCTTC. It yields the protein CAWSGDRNYGYTF.

The CDR3 loop is CASSAGQSGIYEQYF. In DNA, the CDR3 is TGTGCCAGCAGCGCGGGACAGAGTGGAATCTACGAGCAGTACTTC. V gene TRBV11-1 combines with J gene TRBJ2-7; tentatively, D is TRBD1 (7 bases). The CDR3 totals 15 residues. Per the germline V gene, CDR1 is SGHAT and CDR2 is FQDESV (reference sequence). V shed 5 bases and J shed 3 bases, with 17 bases lying between them.

This clone was seen only a few times. The chain couples TRBV4-1 to TRBJ2-1; TRBD1 matches 9 bases. The germline V gene encodes CDR1 MGHRA and CDR2 YSYEKL. Losses at the gene ends were 4 bases for V and 9 bases for J; bases not matched to a gene: 16. The CDR3 totals 17 residues. CDR3: CASSLGQGRQMRGEQFF. Written as DNA, the CDR3 is TGCGCCAGCAGCCTTGGACAGGGGAGGCAAATGAGGGGTGAGCAGTTCTTC.

CDR3 residues: CASSLASKPYEQYF. The CDR3 DNA reads as TGTGCCAGCAGCTTGGCTAGTAAACCCTACGAGCAGTACTTC. This chain links TRBV5-6 with TRBJ2-7, with D hard to call. Germline-derived CDR1 and CDR2 are SGHDT and YYEEEE. V was shortened by 0 bases and J by 2 bases, with 9 bases between the two germline ends. The CDR3 is 14 residues long.

The rearrangement joins TRBV11-2 to TRBJ2-3; no definite D call. V lost 0 bases, J lost 4 bases, and 11 bases lay in between. Germline CDR1 is SGHAT and CDR2 is FQNNGV. The CDR3 totals 15 residues. The CDR3 loop reads CASSLDGMPSDTQYF. The CDR3 nucleotides are TGTGCCAGCAGCTTAGATGGCATGCCGTCAGATACGCAGTATTTT.

This sequence joins TRBV19 and TRBJ2-2; 7 bases map to TRBD2. V was pared by 6 bases and J by 7 bases, with 8 bases of the junction left unmatched. This CDR3 has 14 amino acids. Germline CDR1 and CDR2: LNHDA and SQIVND (reference sequence). DNA of the CDR3: TGTGCCAGTAGCGGGGGGTCATTCCTCGGGGAGCTGTTTTTT. This codes for CASSGGSFLGELFF.

CDR3: CAITGEARERGYGYTF. CDR3 nucleotides: TGTGCCATCACGGGGGAGGCCAGGGAGAGGGGCTATGGCTACACCTTC. The genes are TRBV10-3 and TRBJ1-2; maybe TRBD1 (5 bases). The CDR3 length is 16 residues. V was shortened by 7 bases and J by 4 bases, with 22 bases between the two germline ends. CDR1 and CDR2 from the germline V gene are ENHRY and SYGVKD.

This chain joins TRBV7-8 and TRBJ2-7, with 7 bases aligning to TRBD2. The germline V gene has CDR1 SGHVS and CDR2 FQNEAQ. The CDR3 sequence is 18 residues long. V lost 2 bases, J lost 5 bases, and 18 bases stayed unmatched. CDR3 in amino acids: CASSLPQGPGGVSNEQYF. The CDR3 region has the DNA TGTGCCAGCAGCTTACCCCAGGGCCCGGGGGGAGTCTCGAACGAGCAGTACTTC.

The chain has TRBV7-9 and TRBJ2-1; the D gene is possibly TRBD1 (5 bases). With 5 bases removed from V and 7 bases from J, the gap between germline ends came to 9 bases. Germline values: CDR1 SEHNR, CDR2 FQNEAQ (reference sequence). There are 12 residues in the CDR3. The CDR3 region has the DNA TGTGCCAGCAGCCCCAACAGGAATGAGCAGTTCTTC. Translated, it gives CASSPNRNEQFF.

This clone appeared once. This sequence joins TRBV5-1 and TRBJ2-2, with D hard to call. CDR3 size: 14 residues. CDR1 SGHRS and CDR2 YFSETQ come from the germline V gene. Trimming cost V 2 bases and J 5 bases, with 10 bases left between them. The CDR3: CASSFQDPTGELFF. DNA for the CDR3: TGCGCCAGCAGCTTTCAGGATCCTACCGGGGAGCTGTTTTTT.

This clone was picked up a small number of times. The rearrangement joins TRBV7-6 to TRBJ2-3; 12 bases match TRBD2. The V gene's germline CDR1 is SGHVS and CDR2 FNYEAQ. The CDR3 loop spans 15 amino acids. The J segment lost 2 bases and the V segment lost 6 bases, leaving 3 bases of the junction unmatched. In nucleotides, the CDR3 is TGTGCCAGCAGAACTAGCGGGAGGTACACAGATACGCAGTATTTT. Amino acid sequence: CASRTSGRYTDTQYF.

This clone ranks as large. The chain has TRBV6-5 and TRBJ2-3; TRBD2 agrees at 10 bases. CDR1 is MNHEY and CDR2 is SVGAGI in the germline V gene. V trimming: 4 bases; J trimming: 6 bases; junction bases outside the gene matches: 7. The CDR3 runs 15 residues. The DNA for the CDR3 is TGTGCCAGCAGTTTCCTAGCGGGAGCGGGCGATACGCAGTATTTT. This sequence encodes CASSFLAGAGDTQYF.

The V gene is TRBV7-8, the J gene TRBJ1-1; D gene uncertain. V shed 2 bases and J shed 3 bases, with 7 bases lying between them. This CDR3 contains 13 residues. The V gene's germline CDR1 is SGHVS and CDR2 FQNEAQ. The chain's CDR3 is CASSLNQYTEAFF. The DNA of the CDR3 is TGTGCCAGCAGCTTAAACCAGTACACTGAAGCTTTCTTT. The entire variable domain, with the rest obtained from reference TRBV7-8 and TRBJ1-1, is as follows: GAGVSQSPRYKVAKRGQDVALRCDPISGHVSLFWYQQALGQGPEFLTYFQNEAQLDKSGLPSDRFFAERPEGSVSTLKIQRTQQEDSAVYLCASSLNQYTEAFFGQGTRLTVV.

The DNA of the CDR3 is TGCGCCAGCAGCCCTTTACTCCACTACGAGCAGTACTTC. Amino acid sequence: CASSPLLHYEQYF. The chain is built from TRBV4-1 and TRBJ2-7, with unresolved D. The length of the CDR3 is 13 residues. V lost 4 bases to trimming and J lost 3 bases, with 10 bases between them. Germline V gene data show CDR1 as MGHRA and CDR2 as YSYEKL.

V is TRBV19 and J is TRBJ2-2; 12 bases fit TRBD2. The CDR3 sequence is 19 residues long. Per germline, CDR1 LNHDA and CDR2 SQIVND (reference sequence). Trimming removed 6 bases from V and 5 bases from J; junction bases left unmatched: 16. CDR3 sequence: CASSLSGLAGRRGTGELFF. The CDR3 DNA is TGTGCCAGTAGCCTGTCCGGACTAGCGGGGCGCAGGGGGACCGGGGAGCTGTTTTTT. Looking up the rest from reference TRBV19 and TRBJ2-2 gives the full variable domain: DGGITQSPKYLFRKEGQNVTLSCEQNLNHDAMYWYRQDPGQGLRLIYYSQIVNDFQKGDIAEGYSVSREKKESFPLTVTSAQKNPTAFYLCASSLSGLAGRRGTGELFFGEGSRLTVL.